This entry describes one T cell receptor beta chain. Per germline, CDR1 MGHDK and CDR2 SYGVNS. The V gene lost 6 bases and the J gene lost 4 bases, with 15 bases spanning the gap. This CDR3 contains 14 residues. The data derive from a study of blood T cell repertoires in COVID-19. About the study: Samples came from the United States, Italy and Spain, spanning acute and convalescent COVID-19. From T cells, B-cell-depleted T cells, or PBMCs came the material, which was cDNA or gDNA.

Generated by immunoSEQ multiplex PCR, the TCRdb table keeps only in-frame clones and is missing some. This table holds around 370,000 clones, 91% found once. This rearrangement joins TRBV25-1 to TRBJ1-2; maybe TRBD1 (5 bases). This receptor was obtained from a woman younger than 30 who had recovered from COVID-19. The material sequenced was peripheral blood. The CDR3 loop reads CASRDTSGVYGYTF. For the CDR3, the DNA is TGTGCCAGCAGGGACACCTCGGGGGTCTATGGCTACACCTTC.